This passage covers 9 T cell receptor beta chains from one sample sequenced in a study of cytomegalovirus exposure and HLA in healthy donors (dated by TCRdb to the late 2010s). Receptor libraries were prepared by the immunoSEQ multiplex PCR assay. For the multiplex PCR, a mixture combining 60 forward primers for TCR Vbeta segments and 13 reverse primers for TCR Jbeta segments was used. TCRdb holds this immuneACCESS table with in-frame rearrangements only. Some clones are missing; in checked studies, unresolved V genes explain under half, and the rest has no known cause. This sample has 250,000 to 300,000 clones in its table, and about 93% of those were observed once. The ten largest clonotypes hold around 1.7% of the sample. Material: PBMCs. The receptors were gathered from a girl aged 2 to 10 in good health and CMV-seronegative.

This clone appeared once. The sample has other DNA sequences that encode this CDR3 too. The chain uses TRBV5-8 and TRBJ2-3, with 7 positions matching TRBD1. Germline V CDR1 and CDR2: SGHTS, YDEGEE. There are 14 residues in the CDR3. The V and J ends lost 0 bases and 3 bases, in that order; junction bases with no gene match: 1. CDR3: CASSLDRGTDTQYF. CDR3 in DNA: TGTGCCAGCAGCTTGGACAGGGGAACAGATACGCAGTATTTT. The full variable domain, rest sourced from reference TRBV5-8 and TRBJ2-3, is EAGVTQSPTHLIKTRGQQATLRCSPISGHTSVYWYQQALGLGLQFLLWYDEGEERNRGNFPPRFSGRQFPNYSSELNVNALELEDSALYLCASSLDRGTDTQYFGPGTRLTVL.

This chain connects TRBV7-2 to TRBJ2-7, with TRBD2 matching 7 bases. The CDR3 totals 17 residues. V shed 1 base and J 0 bases; nucleotides not matched to a gene: 9. Per the germline V gene, CDR1 is SGHTA and CDR2 is FQGNSA. DNA for the CDR3: TGTGCCAGCAGCTTAGGGCTGATGGCGGGGGACTCCTACGAGCAGTACTTC. Protein sequence: CASSLGLMAGDSYEQYF.

This sequence joins TRBV6-1 and TRBJ2-7; TRBD2 matches at 8 bases. Trimming took 3 bases from V and 2 from J; bases not matched to a gene: 3. CDR1 MNHNS and CDR2 SASEGT come from the germline V gene. This CDR3 has 14 amino acids. This CDR3 is CASSESGRPYEQYF. In DNA, the CDR3 is TGTGCCAGCAGTGAGAGCGGGAGACCCTACGAGCAGTACTTC.

The J gene is TRBJ1-5, the V gene TRBV2; D might be TRBD1 (6 bases). This CDR3 is built from 14 residues. The V and J ends lost 6 bases and 5 bases respectively, with 14 bases between them. CDR1 and CDR2 from the germline V gene are SNHLY and FYNNEI. The CDR3 sequence: CASRKRGAHQPQHF. The CDR3 nucleotides are TGTGCCAGCAGGAAACGGGGGGCCCATCAGCCCCAGCATTTT.

The chain has TRBV11-2 and TRBJ1-6; 7 nucleotides line up with TRBD1. Germline V gene data show CDR1 as SGHAT and CDR2 as FQNNGV. With 1 base clipped from V and 5 bases from J, the junction kept 5 bases outside the gene matches. The CDR3 contains 16 residues. CDR3 in DNA: TGTGCCAGCAGCTTAGCCGGTGGGACAGATAATTCACCCCTCCACTTT. Translation gives CASSLAGGTDNSPLHF.

The chain has TRBV10-1 and TRBJ2-1, with a weak D call TRBD1 (5 bases). CDR3 length equals 15 residues. The ends were cut back, 0 bases at V and 8 bases at J, with 14 bases in the middle. Looked up from germline, CDR1 is WNHNN and CDR2 is SYGVQD (reference sequence). The CDR3 loop is CASSESFRAGHEQFF. As DNA, the CDR3 is TGCGCCAGCAGTGAGTCGTTTCGGGCAGGGCATGAGCAGTTCTTC.

The chain couples TRBV7-2 to TRBJ1-5, with 9 positions matching TRBD1. The CDR3 loop spans 15 amino acids. The V gene end was trimmed by 3 bases and the J gene end by 7 bases; junction bases not matched to a gene: 7. The germline V gene has CDR1 SGHTA and CDR2 FQGNSA. In DNA form, the CDR3 reads TGTGCCAGCAGCTTTATGGGACAGGGTGGACAGCCCCAGCATTTT. Protein: CASSFMGQGGQPQHF.

This chain joins TRBV30 and TRBJ2-5; no reliable D call. There are 14 residues in the CDR3. V gave up 1 base and J gave up 2 bases, with 11 bases separating them. Germline assignment: CDR1 GTSNPN and CDR2 SVGIG (reference sequence). CDR3: CAWSESLSQETQYF. CDR3 DNA sequence: TGTGCCTGGAGTGAGTCTTTGAGTCAAGAGACCCAGTACTTC.

This clone appeared once. The chain links TRBV6-6 to TRBJ1-4, with 7 positions matching TRBD1. This CDR3 spans 16 amino acids. Germline CDR1 reads MNHNY; CDR2 reads SVGAGI (reference sequence). V shed 2 bases and J 6 bases; nucleotides not matched to a gene: 9. CDR3 bases: TGTGCCAGCAGTTACACGCGACAGGGTCGGGATGAAAAACTGTTTTTT. As protein: CASSYTRQGRDEKLFF.